These 5 T cell receptor beta chains share one sample of origin, sequenced in a study of blood T cell repertoires in COVID-19. Some clones are missing from TCRdb's copy, which holds only in-frame ones; the method was immunoSEQ multiplex PCR. The table records some 16,000 clones, about nine tenths of them present only once. The source material was peripheral blood. Receptors originate from a human donor with active COVID-19. The donor label of this sample is uncertain.

The J gene is TRBJ2-7, the V gene TRBV27; 7 bases agree with TRBD1. The germline V gene has CDR1 MNHEY and CDR2 SMNVEV (reference sequence). With 4 bases clipped from V and 2 bases from J, the junction kept 2 bases outside the gene matches. The CDR3 has 13 residues. DNA for the CDR3: TGTGCCAGCAGTTACAGGGGCCCCTACGAGCAGTACTTC. Its translation: CASSYRGPYEQYF.

This clone is deemed medium-sized. The gene calls are TRBV15 and TRBJ2-5; D possibly corresponds to TRBD1 (6 bases). Trimming stripped 0 bases from V and 4 bases from J, with 12 bases between. The CDR3 totals 15 residues. From germline, CDR1 is LNHNV and CDR2 YYDKDF (reference sequence). CDR3 DNA: TGTGCCACCAGCAGAGACAGGGGCATGGGAGAGACCCAGTACTTC. Translated: CATSRDRGMGETQYF.

V and J are TRBV7-9 and TRBJ1-2, with D possibly being TRBD1 (6 bases). This CDR3 region has 15 residues. The germline V and J ends were trimmed by 6 bases and 8 bases, with 22 bases remaining between them. Germline-derived CDR1 and CDR2 are SEHNR and FQNEAQ (reference sequence). For the CDR3, the DNA is TGTGCCAGCAGATTTACAGGGAGTTTAGAAGACGGCTACACCTTC. Residues: CASRFTGSLEDGYTF.

The rearrangement joins TRBV5-4 to TRBJ2-3, with D possibly TRBD2 on 6 matching bases. The CDR3 length is 15 residues. Trimming removed 2 bases at V and 4 bases at J, with 14 bases between. Per the germline V gene, CDR1 is SGHNT and CDR2 is YYREEE (reference sequence). The CDR3, as DNA: TGTGCCAGCAGCTTAGTCCGGGGGACCGCAGATACGCAGTATTTT. Encoded protein: CASSLVRGTADTQYF. Looking up the rest from reference TRBV5-4 and TRBJ2-3 gives the full variable domain: ETGVTQSPTHLIKTRGQQVTLRCSSQSGHNTVSWYQQALGQGPQFIFQYYREEENGRGNFPPRFSGLQFPNYSSELNVNALELDDSALYLCASSLVRGTADTQYFGPGTRLTVL.

The V gene is TRBV7-8, the J gene TRBJ2-5, with 8 bases aligning to TRBD2. In germline, CDR1 is SGHVS, CDR2 FQNEAQ. Trimming removed 1 base from V and 9 bases from J; junction bases left unmatched: 7. The CDR3 sequence is 14 residues long. The CDR3 DNA sequence: TGTGCCAGCAGCTTAGTCAGCGGGGGATCGGCCCAGTACTTC. As protein: CASSLVSGGSAQYF. The whole variable domain, filled in from reference TRBV7-8 and TRBJ2-5, reads GAGVSQSPRYKVAKRGQDVALRCDPISGHVSLFWYQQALGQGPEFLTYFQNEAQLDKSGLPSDRFFAERPEGSVSTLKIQRTQQEDSAVYLCASSLVSGGSAQYFGPGTRLLVL.